This TCR beta chain was profiled in a study of T cell repertoires in cytomegalovirus infection. Study background: Public TCR beta signatures provided an indication of both CMV infection and a matching HLA type.

The V end was cut by 5 bases, the J end by 0 bases, with 14 bases between. Germline CDR1 and CDR2: MNHEY and SMNVEV (reference sequence). This CDR3 spans 16 amino acids. TCRdb ran MiXCR on the reads and lists one entry per CDR3 protein. Found here are roughly 500,000 distinct CDR3 sequences, about 17% of them singletons; the top ten hold under 30%. Input material: CD8+ T cells from PBMCs. V gene TRBV27 combines with J gene TRBJ2-1; the D is unclear. The TCR comes from a human donor in good health (CMV status not recorded). Some clones in this sample may be carry-over from other donors' samples. CDR3 nucleotides: TGTGCCAGCAGTAGCTACGCTTCCAGCTCCTACAATGAGCAGTTCTTC. It encodes CASSSYASSSYNEQFF.